This T cell receptor (beta chain) was obtained from a study of lymphopenia after photon versus proton radiotherapy (dated by TCRdb to between 2018 and 2021). Background for the entire study: In patients with gastrointestinal tumors who developed high-grade lymphopenia, the study compared the immunological effects of photon radiation therapy with those of proton radiation therapy. A cohort of roughly 18 patients with gastrointestinal tumors who received either photon or proton therapy and subsequently developed lymphopenia was included. The study was designed to characterize how the impact on the immune system differs between the two radiation modalities.

Points on this clone: Its antigen is not yet known. Within one base of it there is no much larger clone, and no base qualities were kept.

From the cysteine through the phenylalanine, the CDR3 covers 15 amino acids. Left in the record is the CDR3 DNA by itself, 45 bases read in frame from the first base. Trimming costs V 5 bases and J 3 bases, and their ends lie 14 bases apart. Based on the germline V gene, the CDR1 and CDR2 sequences are SGHNT and YENEEA. The library was made by the immunoSEQ multiplex PCR assay. T cell repertoires were profiled by deep sequencing of rearranged TCR beta loci, alongside multiparametric flow cytometry. TCRdb mirrors the immuneACCESS table, restricted to in-frame sequences. Some clones are absent from its copies; in checked studies, under half trace to an unresolved V gene, and the reason for the others is unknown. The sample includes around 50,000 clones, with approximately 84% observed a single time. Clones ranked in the top ten supply 2.1% of the sample. On the study overall, not on this receptor specifically: Across the cohort, an inverse correlation was found between a larger post-nadir drop in TCR diversity and overall survival time among patients who died. Relative stability during treatment was observed in proton-treated patients, whereas loss of naive T cells and TCR diversity and gain of effector/memory populations were observed in photon-treated patients. After the lymphocyte count nadir, oligoclonal expansion, especially of CD8+ Temra cells, was observed in photon-treated repertoires, and the drop in diversity was driven by this expansion. The survival association was examined only in patients who died, and the authors described better survival with proton therapy as a possibility, not as a demonstrated result.

Material: peripheral blood, obtained from a patient treated with proton-based radiotherapy. The receptor comes from a man aged 60 to 69 with pancreatic cancer. The chain uses TRBV11-3 and TRBJ2-4, with the D gene uncertain. The bases are TGTGCCAGCAGCCTTAATATGCAGCTCAAAAACATTCAGTACTTC. Its amino acids are CASSLNMQLKNIQYF.